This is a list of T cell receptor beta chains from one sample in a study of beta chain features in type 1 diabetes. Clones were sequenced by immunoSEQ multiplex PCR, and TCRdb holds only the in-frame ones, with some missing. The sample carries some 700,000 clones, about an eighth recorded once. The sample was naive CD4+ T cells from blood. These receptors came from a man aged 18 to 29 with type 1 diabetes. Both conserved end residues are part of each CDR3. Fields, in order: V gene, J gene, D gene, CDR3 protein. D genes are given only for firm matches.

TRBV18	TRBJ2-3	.	CASSRNSGASELGTDTQYF
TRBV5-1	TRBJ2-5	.	CASSTGERQETQYF
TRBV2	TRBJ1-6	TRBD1	CASSTQGASYNSPLHF
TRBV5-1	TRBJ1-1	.	CASRDGMNTEAFF
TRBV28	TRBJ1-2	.	CASSFDSRGYGYTF
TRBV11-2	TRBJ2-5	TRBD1	CASSLVGTGVETQYF
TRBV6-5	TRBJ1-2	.	CASSYAAGLAYGYTF
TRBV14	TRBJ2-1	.	CASSQGTDPNHNEQFF
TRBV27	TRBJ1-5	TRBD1	CASRTGYSPQHF
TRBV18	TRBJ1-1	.	CASSPGEDTEAFF
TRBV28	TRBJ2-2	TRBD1	CASNIGTGRTGELFF
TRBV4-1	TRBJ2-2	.	CASSQGEAGGTGELFF
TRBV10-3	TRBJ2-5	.	CAIRGTSRDPNHQETQYF
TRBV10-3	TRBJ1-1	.	CAIRELQGRGLPSNTEAFF
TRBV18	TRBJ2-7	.	CASSPTVQSSYEQYF
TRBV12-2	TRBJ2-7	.	CASRSRGQGSYEQYF
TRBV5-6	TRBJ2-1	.	CASSFRRDEQFF
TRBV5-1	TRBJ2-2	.	CASSLRDTLTGELFF
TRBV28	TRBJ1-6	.	CASTEQNSPLHF
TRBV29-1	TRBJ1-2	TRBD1	CSVEDRRDRYFGYTF
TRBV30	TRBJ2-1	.	CAWTGGSAYNEQFF
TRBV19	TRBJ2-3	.	CASTNTDTQYF
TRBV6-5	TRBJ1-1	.	CASSYSTLVVNTEAFF
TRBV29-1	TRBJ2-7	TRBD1	CSVDGVTGDSGTYEQYF
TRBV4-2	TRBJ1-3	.	CASSQEEGNGNTIYF
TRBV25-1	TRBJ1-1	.	CASSEFSNTEAFF
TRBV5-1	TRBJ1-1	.	CASSLGLNTEAFF
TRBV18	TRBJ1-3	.	CASSPVEDSGNTIYF
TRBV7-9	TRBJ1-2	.	CASSSTESYGYTF
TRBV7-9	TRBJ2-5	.	CASSLGGAQETQYF
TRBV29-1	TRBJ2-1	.	CSGEAASYNEQFF
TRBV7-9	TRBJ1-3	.	CASSVTGDPAPNTIYF
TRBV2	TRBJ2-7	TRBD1	CASRGQGPYEQYF
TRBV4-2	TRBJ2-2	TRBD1	CASSPGTGIPGELFF
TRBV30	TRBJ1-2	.	CAWGEGYGYTF
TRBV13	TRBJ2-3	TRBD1	CASSPTGFSTDTQYF
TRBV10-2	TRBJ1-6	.	CASSSNSPLHF
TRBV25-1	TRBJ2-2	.	CASSGQARTGELFF
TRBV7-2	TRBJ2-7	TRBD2	CASSKGRDAFFEQYF
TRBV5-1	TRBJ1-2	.	CASSSLDNYGYTF
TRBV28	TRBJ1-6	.	CALGGDFNSPLHF
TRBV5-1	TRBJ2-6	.	CASSFSSGANVLTF
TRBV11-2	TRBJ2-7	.	CASSLDLGTYEQYF